Following are 2 T cell receptor beta chains from one sample sequenced in a study of post-analysis software for immune sequencing data. Whole-study results and caveats: With TRBV5-6, TRBV5-1 and TRBV20-1 included, five TRBV segments were more frequent in patients than in controls.

Unique molecular identifiers were built into the TCR beta cDNA libraries. TCRdb called the PCR reads again in MiXCR, with one record for every CDR3 protein. Among roughly 800,000 distinct CDR3 sequences listed, about 43% were seen once. The antigens of these receptors remain unknown. The source material was blood. These receptors were taken from a girl aged 5 to 17 with multiple sclerosis.

This clonotype occurred a few times. The chain has TRBV7-9 and TRBJ1-2; TRBD1 aligns across 7 bases. The CDR3 covers 13 residues. J lost 2 bases, V lost 5 bases, and 2 bases had no gene match. CDR1 and CDR2 (germline): SEHNR, FQNEAQ (reference sequence). The CDR3 sequence is CASSQQGNYGYTF. The CDR3 nucleotides read TGTGCCAGCAGCCAACAGGGGAACTATGGCTACACCTTC.

CDR3 nucleotide sequence: TGTGCCAGCAGTGGGACAGGCAGGAACTATGGCTACACCTTC. Residues: CASSGTGRNYGYTF. The chain is built from TRBV12-3 or TRBV12-4 and TRBJ1-2; 8 positions match TRBD1. V was clipped by 5 bases and J by 2 bases; unmatched bases: 4. This CDR3 is built from 14 residues.